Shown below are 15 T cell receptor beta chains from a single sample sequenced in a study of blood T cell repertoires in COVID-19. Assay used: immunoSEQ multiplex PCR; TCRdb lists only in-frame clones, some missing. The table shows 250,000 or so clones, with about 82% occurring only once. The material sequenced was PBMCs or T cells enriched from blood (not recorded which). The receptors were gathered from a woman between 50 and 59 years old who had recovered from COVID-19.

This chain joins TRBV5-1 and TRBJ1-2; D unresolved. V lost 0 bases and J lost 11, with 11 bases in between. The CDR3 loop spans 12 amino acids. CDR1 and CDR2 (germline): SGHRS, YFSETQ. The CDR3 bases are TGCGCCAGCAGCTTGGAAACGGTCCCGTACACCTTC. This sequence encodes CASSLETVPYTF.

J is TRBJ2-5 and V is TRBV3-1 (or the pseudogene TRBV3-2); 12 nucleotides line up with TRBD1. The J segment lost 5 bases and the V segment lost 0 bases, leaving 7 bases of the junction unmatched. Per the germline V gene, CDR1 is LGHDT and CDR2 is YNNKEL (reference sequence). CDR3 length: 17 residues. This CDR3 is CASSQERRDRGLETQYF. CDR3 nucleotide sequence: TGTGCCAGCAGCCAAGAACGTCGGGACAGGGGGCTGGAGACCCAGTACTTC.

The CDR3 DNA reads TGTGCCAGCAGCACCGCCGGGACTCAAGGAGAGACCCAGTACTTC. It codes for CASSTAGTQGETQYF. The V gene is TRBV11-3, the J gene TRBJ2-5; tentatively, D is TRBD2 (6 bases). The CDR3 runs 15 residues. CDR1 SGHNT and CDR2 YENEEA come from the germline V gene. V was clipped by 5 bases and J by 4 bases, with 17 bases between them.

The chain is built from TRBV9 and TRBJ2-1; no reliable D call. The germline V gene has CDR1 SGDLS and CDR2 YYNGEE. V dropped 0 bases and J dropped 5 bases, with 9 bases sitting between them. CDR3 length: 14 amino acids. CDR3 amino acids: CASSVELIHNEQFF. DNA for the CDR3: TGTGCCAGCAGCGTAGAACTAATCCACAATGAGCAGTTCTTC. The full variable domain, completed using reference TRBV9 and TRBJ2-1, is DSGVTQTPKHLITATGQRVTLRCSPRSGDLSVYWYQQSLDQGLQFLIQYYNGEERAKGNILERFSAQQFPDLHSELNLSSLELGDSALYFCASSVELIHNEQFFGPGTRLTVL.

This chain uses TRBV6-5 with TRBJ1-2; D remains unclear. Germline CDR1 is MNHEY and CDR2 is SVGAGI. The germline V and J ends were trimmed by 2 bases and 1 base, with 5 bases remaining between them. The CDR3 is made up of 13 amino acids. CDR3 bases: TGTGCCAGCAGTTACAACAGTAACTATGGCTACACCTTC. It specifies CASSYNSNYGYTF.

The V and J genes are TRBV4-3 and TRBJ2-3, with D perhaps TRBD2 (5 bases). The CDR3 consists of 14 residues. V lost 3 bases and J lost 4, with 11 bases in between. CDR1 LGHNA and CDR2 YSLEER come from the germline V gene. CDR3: CASSQRSGADTQYF. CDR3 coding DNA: TGCGCCAGCAGCCAGAGATCCGGGGCAGATACGCAGTATTTT.

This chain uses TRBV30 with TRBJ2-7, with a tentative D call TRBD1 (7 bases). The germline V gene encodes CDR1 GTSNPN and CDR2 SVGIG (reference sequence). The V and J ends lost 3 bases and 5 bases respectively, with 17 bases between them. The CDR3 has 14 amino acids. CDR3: CAWRETGRTHEQYF. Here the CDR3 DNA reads TGTGCCTGGAGGGAGACAGGGAGGACCCACGAGCAGTACTTC.

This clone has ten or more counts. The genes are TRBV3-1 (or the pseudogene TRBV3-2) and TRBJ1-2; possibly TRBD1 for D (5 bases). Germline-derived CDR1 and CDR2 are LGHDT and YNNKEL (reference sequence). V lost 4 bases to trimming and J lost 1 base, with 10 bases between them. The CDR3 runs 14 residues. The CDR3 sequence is CASSRGRVNYGYTF. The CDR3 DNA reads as TGTGCCAGCAGCCGTGGCAGGGTTAACTATGGCTACACCTTC.

Here the CDR3 reads CASSLESFDRARDEKLFF. The CDR3 nucleotides read TGTGCCAGCAGCTTAGAATCTTTCGACAGGGCTCGAGATGAAAAACTGTTTTTT. The rearrangement links TRBV7-6 to TRBJ1-4; 7 nucleotides line up with TRBD1. The J segment lost 6 bases and the V segment lost 1 base, leaving 14 bases of the junction unmatched. This CDR3 region has 18 residues. Germline CDR1 is SGHVS and CDR2 is FNYEAQ.

The CDR3 protein is CASSLVDSGGKGYTF. The CDR3 DNA sequence: TGTGCCAGCAGCTTAGTGGATTCTGGGGGCAAAGGCTACACCTTC. The chain has TRBV7-8 and TRBJ1-2; D might be TRBD1 (6 bases). V lost 1 base to trimming and J lost 8 bases, with 17 bases between them. CDR3 size: 15 residues. The V gene's germline CDR1 is SGHVS and CDR2 FQNEAQ.

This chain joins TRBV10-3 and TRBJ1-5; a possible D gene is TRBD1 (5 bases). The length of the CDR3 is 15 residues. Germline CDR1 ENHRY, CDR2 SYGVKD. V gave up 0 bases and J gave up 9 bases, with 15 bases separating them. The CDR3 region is CAISESKTRVPPQHF. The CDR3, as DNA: TGTGCCATCAGTGAGTCTAAAACCAGGGTCCCGCCCCAGCATTTT.

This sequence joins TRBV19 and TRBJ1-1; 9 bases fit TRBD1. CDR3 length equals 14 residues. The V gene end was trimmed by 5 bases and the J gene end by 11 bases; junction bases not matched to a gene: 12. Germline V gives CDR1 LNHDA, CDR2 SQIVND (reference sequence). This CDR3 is CASSPTTGGWGAFF. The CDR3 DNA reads TGTGCCAGTAGTCCAACCACAGGGGGCTGGGGGGCTTTCTTT.

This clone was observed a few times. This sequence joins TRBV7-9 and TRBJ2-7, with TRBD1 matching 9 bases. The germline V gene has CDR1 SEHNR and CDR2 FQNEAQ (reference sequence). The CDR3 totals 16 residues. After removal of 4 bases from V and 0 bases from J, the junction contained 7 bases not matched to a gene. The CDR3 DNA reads TGTGCCAGCAGCTCCATGGACAGGGGATCCTCCTACGAGCAGTACTTC. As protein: CASSSMDRGSSYEQYF.

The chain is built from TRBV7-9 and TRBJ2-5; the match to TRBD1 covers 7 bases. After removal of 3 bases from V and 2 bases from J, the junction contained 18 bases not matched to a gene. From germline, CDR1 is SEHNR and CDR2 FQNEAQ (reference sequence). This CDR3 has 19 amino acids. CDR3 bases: TGTGCCAGCAGCTTTGGGGCCATCGGACAGGTTAGATATCAAGAGACCCAGTACTTC. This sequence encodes CASSFGAIGQVRYQETQYF. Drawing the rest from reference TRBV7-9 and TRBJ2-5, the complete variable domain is DTGVSQNPRHKITKRGQNVTFRCDPISEHNRLYWYRQTLGQGPEFLTYFQNEAQLEKSRLLSDRFSAERPKGSFSTLEIQRTEQGDSAMYLCASSFGAIGQVRYQETQYFGPGTRLLVL.

The CDR3 DNA sequence: TGCGCCAGCAGCCAAGTCTCTAGCGGGCCGTACGAGCAGTACTTC. Protein product: CASSQVSSGPYEQYF. The chain recombines TRBV4-3 with TRBJ2-7, with 8 bases matching TRBD2. The germline CDR1 and CDR2 sequences are LGHNA and YSLEER. CDR3 length: 15 amino acids. The V and J ends lost 1 base and 4 bases, in that order; junction bases with no gene match: 6.